This TCR beta chain was profiled in a study of blood T cell repertoires in COVID-19. Overall study: Samples came from the United States, Italy and Spain, spanning acute and convalescent COVID-19.

V lost 3 bases to trimming and J lost 1 base, with 7 bases between them. This CDR3 is 14 amino acids long. Germline V gives CDR1 SGHAT, CDR2 FQNNGV. Data came from immunoSEQ multiplex PCR; TCRdb stores just in-frame clones and leaves some out. The data show roughly 200,000 clones, with 80% to 90% seen just once and approximately 10% held by the top ten. Seattle's cohort entered during active infection and was followed longitudinally. V usage is TRBV11-2 and J usage is TRBJ1-3; possibly TRBD1 for D (5 bases). Sequences were obtained from peripheral blood. This clonotype was sampled from an elderly woman with COVID-19, enrolled during active disease. The DNA of the CDR3 is TGTGCCAGCAGCTTTCCAGGGTCTGGAAACACCATATATTTT. Protein product: CASSFPGSGNTIYF.